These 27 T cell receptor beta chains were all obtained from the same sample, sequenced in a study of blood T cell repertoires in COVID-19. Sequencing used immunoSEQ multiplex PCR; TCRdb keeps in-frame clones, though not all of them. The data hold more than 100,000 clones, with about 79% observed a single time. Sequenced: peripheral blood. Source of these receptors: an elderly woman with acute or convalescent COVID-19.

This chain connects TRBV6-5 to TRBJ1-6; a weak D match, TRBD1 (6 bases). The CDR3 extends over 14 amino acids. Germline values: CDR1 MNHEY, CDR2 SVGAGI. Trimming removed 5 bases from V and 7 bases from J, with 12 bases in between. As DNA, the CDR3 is TGTGCCAGCAGTAGCGGGACACCCAATTCACCCCTCCACTTT. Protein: CASSSGTPNSPLHF.

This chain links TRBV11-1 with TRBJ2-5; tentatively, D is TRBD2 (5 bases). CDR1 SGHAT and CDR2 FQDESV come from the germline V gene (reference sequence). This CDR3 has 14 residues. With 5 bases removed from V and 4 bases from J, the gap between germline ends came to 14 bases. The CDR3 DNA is TGTGCCAGCAGCCTTGGACTGACTTTAGAGACCCAGTACTTC. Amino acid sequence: CASSLGLTLETQYF.

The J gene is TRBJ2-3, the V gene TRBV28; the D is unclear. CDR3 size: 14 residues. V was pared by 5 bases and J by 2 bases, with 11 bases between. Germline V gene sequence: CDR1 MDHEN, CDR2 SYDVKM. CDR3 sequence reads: CASSPGRYTDTQYF. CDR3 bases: TGTGCCAGCAGTCCAGGAAGGTACACAGATACGCAGTATTTT. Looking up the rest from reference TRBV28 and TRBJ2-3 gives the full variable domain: DVKVTQSSRYLVKRTGEKVFLECVQDMDHENMFWYRQDPGLGLRLIYFSYDVKMKEKGDIPEGYSVSREKKERFSLILESASTNQTSMYLCASSPGRYTDTQYFGPGTRLTVL.

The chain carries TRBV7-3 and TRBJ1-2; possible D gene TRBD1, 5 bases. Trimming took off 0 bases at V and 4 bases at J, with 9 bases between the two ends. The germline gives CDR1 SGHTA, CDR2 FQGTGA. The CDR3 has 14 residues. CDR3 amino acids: CASSLTGASYGYTF. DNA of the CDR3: TGTGCCAGCAGCTTAACAGGGGCGAGCTATGGCTACACCTTC.

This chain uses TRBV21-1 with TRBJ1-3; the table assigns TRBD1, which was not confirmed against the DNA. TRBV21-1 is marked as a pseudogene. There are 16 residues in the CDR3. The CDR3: CASSKVLQGSGNTIYF. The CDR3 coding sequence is TGTGCCAGCAGCAAAGTCCTTCAGGGTTCTGGAAACACCATATATTTT.

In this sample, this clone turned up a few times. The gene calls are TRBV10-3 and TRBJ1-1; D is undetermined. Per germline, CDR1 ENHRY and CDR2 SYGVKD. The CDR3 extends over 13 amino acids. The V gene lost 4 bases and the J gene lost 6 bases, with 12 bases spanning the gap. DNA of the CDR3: TGTGCCATCAGTGGGACTGAGAAGGCTGAAGCTTTCTTT. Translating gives CAISGTEKAEAFF.

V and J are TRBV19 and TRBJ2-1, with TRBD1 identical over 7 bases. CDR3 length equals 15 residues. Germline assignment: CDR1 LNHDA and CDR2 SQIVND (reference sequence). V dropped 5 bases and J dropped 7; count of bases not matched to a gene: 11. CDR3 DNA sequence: TGTGCCAGTAGTGCCTCGGGACAGACCCGGAATGAGCAGTTCTTC. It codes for CASSASGQTRNEQFF. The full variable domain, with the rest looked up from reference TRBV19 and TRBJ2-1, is DGGITQSPKYLFRKEGQNVTLSCEQNLNHDAMYWYRQDPGQGLRLIYYSQIVNDFQKGDIAEGYSVSREKKESFPLTVTSAQKNPTAFYLCASSASGQTRNEQFFGPGTRLTVL.

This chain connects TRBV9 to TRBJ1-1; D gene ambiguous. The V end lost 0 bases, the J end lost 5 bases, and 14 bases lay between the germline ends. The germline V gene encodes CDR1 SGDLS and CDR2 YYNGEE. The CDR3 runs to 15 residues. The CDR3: CASSVEGRGGTEAFF. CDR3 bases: TGTGCCAGCAGCGTAGAAGGGCGGGGAGGTACTGAAGCTTTCTTT.

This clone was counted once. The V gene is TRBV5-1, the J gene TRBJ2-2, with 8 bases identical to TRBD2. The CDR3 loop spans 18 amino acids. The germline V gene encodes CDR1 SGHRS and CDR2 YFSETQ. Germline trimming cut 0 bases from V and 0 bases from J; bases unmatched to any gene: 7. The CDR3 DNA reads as TGCGCCAGCAGCTTGGTGGCTACCGGGGGGGCGAACACCGGGGAGCTGTTTTTT. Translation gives CASSLVATGGANTGELFF.

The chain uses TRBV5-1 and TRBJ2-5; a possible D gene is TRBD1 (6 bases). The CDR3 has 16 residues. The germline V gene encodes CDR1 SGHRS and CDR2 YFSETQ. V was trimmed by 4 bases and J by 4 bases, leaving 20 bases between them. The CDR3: CASSIGGNRVRETQYF. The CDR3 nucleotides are TGCGCCAGCAGCATTGGGGGTAACAGGGTGCGAGAGACCCAGTACTTC.

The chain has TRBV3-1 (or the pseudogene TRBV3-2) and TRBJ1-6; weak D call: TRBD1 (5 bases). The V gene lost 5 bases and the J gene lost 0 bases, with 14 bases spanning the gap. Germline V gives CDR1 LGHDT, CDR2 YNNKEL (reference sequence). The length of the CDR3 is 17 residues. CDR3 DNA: TGTGCCAGCAGCGGTCTGAGACAGAGCTCCTATAATTCACCCCTCCACTTT. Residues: CASSGLRQSSYNSPLHF.

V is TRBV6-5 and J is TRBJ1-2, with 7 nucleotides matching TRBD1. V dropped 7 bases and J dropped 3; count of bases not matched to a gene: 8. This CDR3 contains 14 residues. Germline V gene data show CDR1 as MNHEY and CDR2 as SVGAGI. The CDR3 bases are TGTGCCAGCACGCTGACAGGGACTTACTATGGCTACACCTTC. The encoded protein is CASTLTGTYYGYTF.

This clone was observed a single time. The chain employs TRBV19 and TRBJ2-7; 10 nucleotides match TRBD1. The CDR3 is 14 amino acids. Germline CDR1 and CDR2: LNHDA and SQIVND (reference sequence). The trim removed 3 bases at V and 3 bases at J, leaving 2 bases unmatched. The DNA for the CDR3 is TGTGCCAGTAGTATGGGGGACAGGGGCTACGAGCAGTACTTC. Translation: CASSMGDRGYEQYF.

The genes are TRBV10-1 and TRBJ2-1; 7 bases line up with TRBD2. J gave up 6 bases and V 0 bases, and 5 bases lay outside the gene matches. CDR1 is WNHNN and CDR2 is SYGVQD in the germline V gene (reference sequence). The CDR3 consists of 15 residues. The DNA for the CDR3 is TGCGCCAGCAGTGAGTCAAGCGGGGCGGCCAATGAGCAGTTCTTC. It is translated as CASSESSGAANEQFF.

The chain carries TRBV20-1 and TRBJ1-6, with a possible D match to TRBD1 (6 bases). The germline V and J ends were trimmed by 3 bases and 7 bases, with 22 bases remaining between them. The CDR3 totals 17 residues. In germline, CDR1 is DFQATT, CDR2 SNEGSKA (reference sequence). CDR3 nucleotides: TGCAGTGCTAGTAATCCGGGACAAGGGACGCGAAATTCACCCCTCCACTTT. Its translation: CSASNPGQGTRNSPLHF.

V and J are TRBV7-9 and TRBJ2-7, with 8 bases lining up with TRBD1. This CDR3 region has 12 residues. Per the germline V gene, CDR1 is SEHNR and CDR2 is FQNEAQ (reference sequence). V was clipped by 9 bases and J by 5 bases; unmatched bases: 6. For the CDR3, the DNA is TGTGCCAGTGACAGGGGTTTCGACGAGCAGTACTTC. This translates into CASDRGFDEQYF.

CDR3 coding DNA: TGTGCCAGCAGTTTTTCCGGGAGCGGCACCGGGGAGCTGTTTTTT. Protein sequence: CASSFSGSGTGELFF. This chain connects TRBV28 to TRBJ2-2, with a possible D match to TRBD2 (6 bases). CDR3 length: 15 residues. Germline assignment: CDR1 MDHEN and CDR2 SYDVKM. The germline V and J ends were trimmed by 3 bases and 4 bases, with 12 bases remaining between them.

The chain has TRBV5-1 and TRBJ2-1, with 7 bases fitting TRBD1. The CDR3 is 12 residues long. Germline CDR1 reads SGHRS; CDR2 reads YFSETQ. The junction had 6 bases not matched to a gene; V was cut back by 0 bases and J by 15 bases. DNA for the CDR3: TGCGCCAGCAGCTTGGCTGGACAGGACGGGTTCTTC. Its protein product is CASSLAGQDGFF.

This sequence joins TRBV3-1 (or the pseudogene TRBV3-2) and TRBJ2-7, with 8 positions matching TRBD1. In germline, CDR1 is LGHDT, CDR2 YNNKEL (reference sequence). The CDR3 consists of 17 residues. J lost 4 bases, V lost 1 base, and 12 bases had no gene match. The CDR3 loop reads CASSQVPPQGALYEQYF. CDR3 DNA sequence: TGTGCCAGCAGCCAAGTACCGCCGCAGGGGGCTTTGTACGAGCAGTACTTC.

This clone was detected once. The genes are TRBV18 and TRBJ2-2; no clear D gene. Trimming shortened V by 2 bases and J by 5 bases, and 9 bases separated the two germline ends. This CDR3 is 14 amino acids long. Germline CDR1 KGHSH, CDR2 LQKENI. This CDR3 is CASSPKQLTGELFF. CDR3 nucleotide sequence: TGTGCCAGCTCACCAAAACAGTTGACCGGGGAGCTGTTTTTT.

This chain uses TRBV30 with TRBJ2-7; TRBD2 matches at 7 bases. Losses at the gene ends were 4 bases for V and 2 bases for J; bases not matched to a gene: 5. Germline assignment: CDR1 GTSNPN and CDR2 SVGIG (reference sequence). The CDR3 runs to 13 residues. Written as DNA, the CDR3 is TGTGCCTGGACTAGCGGCACTCCCTACGAGCAGTACTTC. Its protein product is CAWTSGTPYEQYF. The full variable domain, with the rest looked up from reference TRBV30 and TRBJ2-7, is SQTIHQWPATLVQPVGSPLSLECTVEGTSNPNLYWYRQAAGRGLQLLFYSVGIGQISSEVPQNLSASRPQDRQFILSSKKLLLSDSGFYLCAWTSGTPYEQYFGPGTRLTVT.

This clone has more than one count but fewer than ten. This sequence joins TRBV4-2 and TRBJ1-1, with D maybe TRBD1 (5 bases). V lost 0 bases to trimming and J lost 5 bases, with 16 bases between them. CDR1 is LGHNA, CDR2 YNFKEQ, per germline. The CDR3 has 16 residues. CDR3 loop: CASSQDQNREGTEAFF. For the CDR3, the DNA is TGTGCCAGCAGCCAAGATCAGAATAGGGAGGGGACTGAAGCTTTCTTT.

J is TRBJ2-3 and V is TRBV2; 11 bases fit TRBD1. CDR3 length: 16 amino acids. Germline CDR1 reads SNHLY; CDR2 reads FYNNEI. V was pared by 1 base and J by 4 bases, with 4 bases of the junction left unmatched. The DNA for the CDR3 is TGTGCCAGCAGTGAAGAGGGGACAGGGGGTTCAGATACGCAGTATTTT. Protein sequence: CASSEEGTGGSDTQYF.

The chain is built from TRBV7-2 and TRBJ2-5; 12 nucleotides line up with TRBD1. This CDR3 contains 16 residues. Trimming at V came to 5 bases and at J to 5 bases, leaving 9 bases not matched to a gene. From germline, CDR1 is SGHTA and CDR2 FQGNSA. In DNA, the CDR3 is TGTGCCAGCAGCCCTGTGGGACAGGGGGCAGGGGAGACCCAGTACTTC. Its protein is CASSPVGQGAGETQYF.

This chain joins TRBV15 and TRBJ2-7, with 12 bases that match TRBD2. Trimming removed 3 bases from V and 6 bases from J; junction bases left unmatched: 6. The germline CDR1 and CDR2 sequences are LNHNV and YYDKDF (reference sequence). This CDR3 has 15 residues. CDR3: CATSSSSGRASEQYF. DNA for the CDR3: TGTGCCACCAGCAGCTCTAGCGGGAGGGCCTCCGAGCAGTACTTC.

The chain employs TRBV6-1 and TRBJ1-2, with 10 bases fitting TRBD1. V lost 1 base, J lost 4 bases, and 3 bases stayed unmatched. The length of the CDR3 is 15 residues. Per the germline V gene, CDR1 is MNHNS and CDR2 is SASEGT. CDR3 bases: TGTGCCAGCAGTGAAGGGGGACAGGGGATCTATGGCTACACCTTC. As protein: CASSEGGQGIYGYTF.

The CDR3 reads CASSLRTGGGNTIYF. Written as DNA, the CDR3 is TGTGCCAGCAGCTTACGGACAGGGGGCGGAAACACCATATATTTT. This chain links TRBV7-9 with TRBJ1-3; 11 nucleotides match TRBD1. The CDR3 totals 15 residues. Germline-derived CDR1 and CDR2 are SEHNR and FQNEAQ (reference sequence). With 2 bases clipped from V and 4 bases from J, the junction kept 1 base outside the gene matches.